This T cell receptor beta chain was observed in a study of shared clonotypes between healthy human individuals. Study outcomes and limitations: With four donors compared, 4% to 5% of naive CD4 clonotypes were shared.

Positive CCR7 selection of CD45RO-negative cells yielded the naive CD8 cells, and terminally differentiated effector memory CD45RA+ cells were excluded. Deletions cut 5 bases from V and 2 bases from J, with 15 bases between. Per germline, CDR1 MNHEY and CDR2 SVGAGI. This CDR3 comprises 15 residues. Comment on this clone: Antigen unknown.

Deep-level settings were used for running the assay. The method was immunoSEQ multiplex PCR; TCRdb's version includes in-frame clones alone and lacks a portion of them. Counted here are around 2,000,000 clones, approximately 95% occurring once; the ten biggest clones make up about 1.1%. The receptor was derived from a man aged 18-30 years in good health. Sequencing was performed on naive CD8+ T cells sorted from blood. The gene calls are TRBV6-5 and TRBJ1-2, with a tentative D call TRBD1 (6 bases). CDR3 nucleotide sequence: TGTGCCAGCAGTACCTTGACAGGATTAAACTATGGCTACACCTTC. Translated, it gives CASSTLTGLNYGYTF.